These T cell receptor beta chains were read from a single sample in a study of immune evolution from preneoplasia to lung adenocarcinoma. Clones were read by immunoSEQ multiplex PCR, and TCRdb kept only the in-frame ones, dropping some. Here the sample spans approximately 4,900 clones, approximately 76% being singletons. Sequenced material: FFPE minimally invasive lung adenocarcinoma tissue. The receptor set was obtained from a person in their 70s with lung adenocarcinoma. The CDR3 runs from the conserved cysteine through the conserved F or W. Each record gives: clone size, D gene, V gene, CDR3 protein. A D gene is named only where the DNA matches it firmly. Size is stated for part of the rows, as once, few or many counts, or as a class when the clone is expanded.

clone_size: -
d_call: TRBD2
v_call: TRBV4-2
cdr3_aa: CASSQRASGSNTDTQYF

clone_size: once
d_call: TRBD1
v_call: TRBV7-9
cdr3_aa: CASSLTTGTEKNIQYF

clone_size: -
d_call: -
v_call: TRBV27
cdr3_aa: CASSSTNTGELFF

clone_size: -
d_call: TRBD2
v_call: TRBV27
cdr3_aa: CASSSRLAGYEQYF

clone_size: -
d_call: TRBD1
v_call: TRBV10-3
cdr3_aa: CAISDNPGTGEYF

clone_size: -
d_call: TRBD1
v_call: TRBV10-2
cdr3_aa: CASSESNRGNQPQHF

clone_size: -
d_call: -
v_call: TRBV30
cdr3_aa: CAWRDVGRSYEQYF

clone_size: -
d_call: TRBD1
v_call: TRBV11-2
cdr3_aa: CASSKDREEKLFF

clone_size: -
d_call: TRBD2
v_call: TRBV2
cdr3_aa: CASSERAGESYNEQFF

clone_size: -
d_call: TRBD2
v_call: TRBV12-5
cdr3_aa: CASGLAGFSTDTQYF

clone_size: -
d_call: TRBD2
v_call: TRBV30
cdr3_aa: CALGLAGEETQYF

clone_size: -
d_call: TRBD1
v_call: TRBV6-5
cdr3_aa: CASSPTGALNYGYTF

clone_size: once
d_call: -
v_call: TRBV5-6
cdr3_aa: CASSPTGAGNTIYF

clone_size: -
d_call: -
v_call: TRBV19
cdr3_aa: CASSNTQIYGYTF

clone_size: -
d_call: -
v_call: TRBV28
cdr3_aa: CASSLSAAIRAFF

clone_size: -
d_call: -
v_call: TRBV28
cdr3_aa: CASSLFVGQGGQYF

clone_size: -
d_call: -
v_call: TRBV18
cdr3_aa: CASSPGYEQYF

clone_size: -
d_call: -
v_call: TRBV11-2
cdr3_aa: CASSLVGSPLHF

clone_size: -
d_call: TRBD1
v_call: TRBV30
cdr3_aa: CAWSPGGEQPQHF

clone_size: -
d_call: TRBD1
v_call: TRBV5-6
cdr3_aa: CASSEAGTGLNQPQHF

clone_size: -
d_call: TRBD1
v_call: TRBV27
cdr3_aa: CASRRGGGYNSPLHF

clone_size: -
d_call: -
v_call: TRBV5-6
cdr3_aa: CASSLGSSDEQFF

clone_size: -
d_call: TRBD2
v_call: TRBV7-9
cdr3_aa: CASSSALDSGLRTDTQYF

clone_size: -
d_call: -
v_call: TRBV9
cdr3_aa: CASSLGGAVKNTGELFF

clone_size: -
d_call: -
v_call: TRBV18
cdr3_aa: CASSPRSGTPSGEQFF

clone_size: -
d_call: -
v_call: TRBV7-3
cdr3_aa: CASSLTGAGANVLTF

clone_size: -
d_call: TRBD1
v_call: TRBV11-2
cdr3_aa: CASSLGTGITYEQYF

clone_size: -
d_call: -
v_call: TRBV20-1
cdr3_aa: CSARLNYGYTF

clone_size: once
d_call: TRBD2
v_call: TRBV19
cdr3_aa: CASNLAGYNEQFF

clone_size: -
d_call: -
v_call: TRBV27
cdr3_aa: CASAMKESYEQYF

clone_size: -
d_call: -
v_call: TRBV21-1
cdr3_aa: CASRATVATIRTEAFF

clone_size: -
d_call: TRBD1
v_call: TRBV19
cdr3_aa: CASSPQGADTQYF

clone_size: -
d_call: TRBD1
v_call: TRBV7-3
cdr3_aa: CASSPTGYNEQFF

clone_size: -
d_call: -
v_call: TRBV10-1
cdr3_aa: CASSEIMSREAFF

clone_size: once
d_call: -
v_call: TRBV5-1
cdr3_aa: CASRSGDGMNTEAFF

clone_size: few
d_call: -
v_call: TRBV30
cdr3_aa: CAWDLGSGNEQFF

clone_size: -
d_call: TRBD1
v_call: TRBV19
cdr3_aa: CASSPGTGGGYGYTF

clone_size: -
d_call: TRBD1
v_call: TRBV6-1
cdr3_aa: CASSEARTGFHEQYF

clone_size: -
d_call: TRBD2
v_call: TRBV27
cdr3_aa: CASKPAGGRNEQFF

clone_size: -
d_call: TRBD1
v_call: TRBV10-3
cdr3_aa: CAISELRQGAPTEAFF

clone_size: few
d_call: -
v_call: TRBV5-7
cdr3_aa: CASSLWASVGKQYF

clone_size: -
d_call: -
v_call: TRBV7-6
cdr3_aa: CASSWSQGRVDTQYF

clone_size: -
d_call: TRBD1
v_call: TRBV19
cdr3_aa: CASSILTGGNEQFF

clone_size: -
d_call: -
v_call: TRBV9
cdr3_aa: CASSVGRDPPYNEQFF

clone_size: -
d_call: -
v_call: TRBV6-6
cdr3_aa: CASSSNNYGYTF

clone_size: -
d_call: -
v_call: TRBV20-1
cdr3_aa: CSANEQYF

clone_size: -
d_call: -
v_call: TRBV29-1
cdr3_aa: CSVEVRDRRRDTQYF

clone_size: -
d_call: -
v_call: TRBV5-1
cdr3_aa: CASSPTLDRNNEQFF

clone_size: -
d_call: -
v_call: TRBV5-1
cdr3_aa: CASSLGATNHYEQYF

clone_size: -
d_call: TRBD2
v_call: TRBV7-3
cdr3_aa: CASSAIAGGLYEQFF

clone_size: -
d_call: -
v_call: TRBV4-1
cdr3_aa: CASSQDWRGNQPQHF